The present T cell receptor (beta chain) was sequenced within a study of blood T cell repertoires in COVID-19. TCRdb's copy holds only in-frame clones and misses some; the assay was immunoSEQ multiplex PCR. The repertoire holds over 100,000 clones, roughly 82% seen once, with about 5% in the top ten. Germline CDR1 SGHTA, CDR2 FQGTGA. Trimming took 2 bases from V and 1 from J; bases not matched to a gene: 4. CDR3 length: 16 amino acids. In its sample, this clone was seen once. The sequencing input was peripheral blood. This chain joins TRBV7-3 and TRBJ2-3; 9 bases fit TRBD2. The TCR originated in a man aged 60 to 75 with acute or convalescent COVID-19. Here the CDR3 DNA reads TGTGCCAGCAGCTTAGGGTTAGCGGGAGGCACAGATACGCAGTATTTT. Translation: CASSLGLAGGTDTQYF. The full variable domain, in which reference TRBV7-3 and TRBJ2-3 provide the parts outside the CDR3, is GAGVSQTPSNKVTEKGKYVELRCDPISGHTALYWYRQSLGQGPEFLIYFQGTGAADDSGLPNDRFFAVRPEGSVSTLKIQRTERGDSAVYLCASSLGLAGGTDTQYFGPGTRLTVL.